The TCR beta chain described here comes from a study of cytomegalovirus exposure and HLA in healthy donors. The study, taken as a whole, reports: Per a later analysis, 15,000 to 20,000 TCR beta sequences showed association with HLA alleles at 0.05 false discovery rate. The authors enumerated over 150 TCR beta chains as linked to cytomegalovirus.

This clone was recorded once. The target antigen is unknown. The V and J ends lost 2 bases and 3 bases, in that order; junction bases with no gene match: 11. The CDR3 has 18 residues. The germline gives CDR1 KGHSH, CDR2 LQKENI. In the PCR, 60 Vbeta and 13 Jbeta primers were used. Clones were sequenced by immunoSEQ multiplex PCR, and TCRdb holds only the in-frame ones, with some missing. This table has some 190,000 clones, about 80% appearing once. The receptor's source is a man aged 35 to 55 in good health and CMV-seropositive. The rearrangement joins TRBV18 to TRBJ2-2; 8 bases match TRBD2. The sample was PBMCs. CDR3 in amino acids: CASSPGRGAGVYTGELFF. Here the CDR3 DNA reads TGTGCCAGCTCACCAGGAAGGGGAGCGGGAGTGTACACCGGGGAGCTGTTTTTT.